These T cell receptor beta chains were read from a single sample in a study of shared clonotypes between healthy human individuals. Method: immunoSEQ multiplex PCR; TCRdb's copy keeps in-frame clones and lacks some. The data show approximately 2,200,000 clones, about 93% seen once. The sequenced sample consisted of naive CD8+ T cells from PBMCs. The receptor set was obtained from a man aged 18 to 29 in good health. Some clones in this sample may be carry-over from other donors' samples. Both conserved end residues are part of each CDR3. The order of the fields is clone size, V gene, D gene, J gene, CDR3 DNA, CDR3 protein. The D gene is left open where the match is weak. A row's size may be missing; if present it is once, few, many or a size class.

NA	TRBV6-5	NA	TRBJ2-1	TGTGCCAGCAGTACCTACTCCGCGGGGCGCGGGCAGTTCTTC	CASSTYSAGRGQFF
NA	TRBV6-5	NA	TRBJ1-2	TGTGCCAGCAGTTACTCGACGGGTTATGGCTACACCTTC	CASSYSTGYGYTF
NA	TRBV19	TRBD1	TRBJ2-5	TGTGCCAGTCGCCCCCGGGACAGGGTGTCGGAGACCCAGTACTTC	CASRPRDRVSETQYF
NA	TRBV7-2	TRBD1	TRBJ2-7	TGTGCCAGCAGCCCGCGCGGGACAGGGGCGTACGAGCAGTACTTC	CASSPRGTGAYEQYF
NA	TRBV7-9	NA	TRBJ1-1	TGTGCCAGCAGCTTAGTAGTTAGGGCAGATCTGAACACTGAAGCTTTCTTT	CASSLVVRADLNTEAFF
NA	TRBV27	NA	TRBJ2-7	TGTGCCAGCAGTTCCCGACAGTACTACGAGCAGTACTTC	CASSSRQYYEQYF
NA	TRBV18	NA	TRBJ2-7	TGTGCCAGCTCACCAGGTGCGGGGCGCGAGCAGTACTTC	CASSPGAGREQYF
NA	TRBV21-1	NA	TRBJ2-1	TGTGCCAGCAGCAAAGAAGGGGGGAATGAGCAGTTCTTC	CASSKEGGNEQFF
once	TRBV28	TRBD1	TRBJ2-7	TGTGCCAGCACCTTAATCGGACAGGGAAAAGGCGAGCAGTACTTC	CASTLIGQGKGEQYF
NA	TRBV5-6	NA	TRBJ2-3	TGTGCCAGCAGCCACGCTACTCGGAGGGCGGCAGATACGCAGTATTTT	CASSHATRRAADTQYF
NA	TRBV6-6	NA	TRBJ2-7	TGTGCCAGCAGTTACTCTCCTGGGGATGCCTACGAGCAGTACTTC	CASSYSPGDAYEQYF
NA	TRBV6-5	NA	TRBJ2-1	TGTGCCAGCAGTTACTCCCAACGTGGGGGCACGGAGTTCTTC	CASSYSQRGGTEFF
NA	TRBV7-9	TRBD1	TRBJ2-2	TGTGCCAGCAGCGCGACAGGGACCGGGGAGCTGTTTTTT	CASSATGTGELFF
NA	TRBV29-1	TRBD1	TRBJ2-7	TGCAGCGCGGGGGACAGGGAAATCTACGAGCAGTACTTC	CSAGDREIYEQYF
NA	TRBV10-3	TRBD2	TRBJ2-7	TGTGCCTCCGGGGGGGGATACGAGCAGTACTTC	CASGGGYEQYF
NA	TRBV19	NA	TRBJ2-2	TGTGCCAGTAGTATATTATGGGACCTGAACACCGGGGAGCTGTTTTTT	CASSILWDLNTGELFF
NA	TRBV10-3	TRBD2	TRBJ2-2	TGTGCCACCAGATTGCCGCGGGAGGACACCGGGGAGCTGTTTTTT	CATRLPREDTGELFF
NA	TRBV19	NA	TRBJ1-5	TGTGCCAGTAGTCCAAAGATGGGGGGGAATCAGCCCCAGCATTTT	CASSPKMGGNQPQHF
NA	TRBV27	NA	TRBJ2-7	TGTGCCAGCAGTTTAACATCCGCCTACGAGCAGTACTTC	CASSLTSAYEQYF
NA	TRBV7-2	NA	TRBJ2-7	TGTGCCAGCAGCTTAATGTTTTCGACCCCAATCTACGAGCAGTACTTC	CASSLMFSTPIYEQYF
once	TRBV29-1	TRBD2	TRBJ2-6	TGCAGCGCCGTCTGGACTAGCGAGAAAGCTGGGGCCAACGTCCTGACTTTC	CSAVWTSEKAGANVLTF
NA	TRBV7-8	NA	TRBJ1-5	TGTGCCAGCAGCTTATGGGGTGGGCCCCAGCATTTT	CASSLWGGPQHF
NA	TRBV11-1	TRBD2	TRBJ2-1	TGTGCCAGCAGCTTAAATCGAGCGGGAGTAATCTACAATGAGCAGTTCTTC	CASSLNRAGVIYNEQFF
few	TRBV29-1	NA	TRBJ1-1	TGCAGCGTTGTACCGGGGGGTACCACTGAAGCTTTCTTT	CSVVPGGTTEAFF
NA	TRBV5-1	TRBD2	TRBJ2-7	TGCGCCAGCAGCCCTACTAGCGGGAGCAAGTACGAGCAGTACTTC	CASSPTSGSKYEQYF
NA	TRBV5-1	NA	TRBJ2-7	TGCGCCAGCAGCTTGGTAGTGGGGGACTCCTACGAGCAGTACTTC	CASSLVVGDSYEQYF
NA	TRBV27	NA	TRBJ2-3	TGTGCCAGCAGTTTAGAAGGCAGCTCTAGCACAGATACGCAGTATTTT	CASSLEGSSSTDTQYF
NA	TRBV7-9	NA	TRBJ2-2	TGTGCCAGCAGCTTATCACGCGAATGGTCCGGGGAGCTGTTTTTT	CASSLSREWSGELFF
NA	TRBV27	TRBD2	TRBJ2-3	TGTGCCAGCAGACTAAGGACTAGCGGAATCAGCACAGATACGCAGTATTTT	CASRLRTSGISTDTQYF
few	TRBV19	NA	TRBJ1-1	TGTGCCAGTACTACCCAGGTGGGCACTGAAGCTTTCTTT	CASTTQVGTEAFF
NA	TRBV5-1	TRBD1	TRBJ1-3	TGCGCCAGCAGCCCAACAGGGGCTGGAAACACCATATATTTT	CASSPTGAGNTIYF
NA	TRBV7-3	NA	TRBJ1-1	TGTGCCAGCAGCTCCCTTCTCAACACTGAAGCTTTCTTT	CASSSLLNTEAFF
NA	TRBV4-1	TRBD1	TRBJ2-2	TGCGCCAGCAGCCTCACAAAGGGGGCAACTAAGAACACCGGGGAGCTGTTTTTT	CASSLTKGATKNTGELFF
once	TRBV9	TRBD2	TRBJ2-5	TGTGCCAGCAGCGCCGCGGGACTAGAAAAAGAGACCCAGTACTTC	CASSAAGLEKETQYF
NA	TRBV10-3	TRBD2	TRBJ2-7	TGTGCCATCAGTGAGCTATTGACTAGCGGGCCTCGGTCCTACGAGCAGTACTTC	CAISELLTSGPRSYEQYF
few	TRBV9	NA	TRBJ1-5	TGTGCCAGCAGCGCCTCCGGGTCTCAGCCCCAGCATTTT	CASSASGSQPQHF
NA	TRBV28	NA	TRBJ2-3	TGTGCCAGCAGTTTCCACACAGATACGCAGTATTTT	CASSFHTDTQYF
NA	TRBV19	NA	TRBJ2-7	TGTGCCAGTAGTATATATGAGAACCCCTGGGAGCAGTACTTC	CASSIYENPWEQYF
NA	TRBV19	TRBD1	TRBJ1-1	TGTGCCAGTAGTCTAGCCGGGACAGAGAACACTGAAGCTTTCTTT	CASSLAGTENTEAFF
once	TRBV27	NA	TRBJ1-3	TGTGCCAGCAGTTTGAGTCTTTCCTCTGGAAACACCATATATTTT	CASSLSLSSGNTIYF
NA	TRBV15	NA	TRBJ1-1	TGTGCCACCAGCCCGACAGCTATGAACACTGAAGCTTTCTTT	CATSPTAMNTEAFF
NA	TRBV5-4	TRBD2	TRBJ2-5	TGTGCCAGCAGCCTCGGGACTAGCGGGAGAGGGCAAGAGACCCAGTACTTC	CASSLGTSGRGQETQYF
NA	TRBV4-1	NA	TRBJ2-7	TGCGCCAGCAGCCAAGTGGGCCCGCTCTCCTACGAGCAGTACTTC	CASSQVGPLSYEQYF
once	TRBV27	TRBD2	TRBJ2-7	TGTGCCAGCAGTTTGAGCGGGGGCCCCTACGAGCAGTACTTC	CASSLSGGPYEQYF
NA	TRBV11-2	NA	TRBJ2-7	TGTGCCAGCAGCTTACCAGGGGGGAACTACGAGCAGTACTTC	CASSLPGGNYEQYF
NA	TRBV5-4	NA	TRBJ1-1	TGTGCCAGCAGCGGGGGGAGAGGCACTGAAGCTTTCTTT	CASSGGRGTEAFF
NA	TRBV7-3	TRBD2	TRBJ2-2	TGTGCCAGCAGCCCGATGACTAGCTGGGCCGGGGAGCTGTTTTTT	CASSPMTSWAGELFF
NA	TRBV2	NA	TRBJ2-7	TGTGCCAGCAGTGAAGTGTATGGGAGGTTCTCCTACGAGCAGTACTTC	CASSEVYGRFSYEQYF
NA	TRBV6-5	NA	TRBJ1-2	TGTGCCAGCAGTAAAGGGGAGGAAGATGGCTACACCTTC	CASSKGEEDGYTF
NA	TRBV9	NA	TRBJ1-2	TGTGCCAGCAGCGTAGAAGGGGGGGCCTATGGCTACACCTTC	CASSVEGGAYGYTF